This is a list of T cell receptor beta chains from one sample in a study of blood T cell repertoires in COVID-19. The assay was immunoSEQ multiplex PCR, and TCRdb's table has in-frame clones only and misses some. This repertoire shows about 260,000 clones, roughly 82% found once; its top ten account for roughly 2%. Material for sequencing was PBMCs or T cells enriched from blood (not recorded which). Receptors originate from a woman aged 45-60 years who had recovered from COVID-19. CDR3s include the opening cysteine and the closing phenylalanine or tryptophan. The D gene is left open where the match is weak. Size is omitted from some rows. Given values are once, few, many or a class for expanded clones.

clone_size | j_call | v_call | d_call | cdr3_aa | cdr3_nt
NA | TRBJ1-4 | TRBV30 | TRBD1 | CAWSVTGQGRTNEKLFF | TGTGCCTGGAGTGTAACTGGACAGGGAAGAACTAATGAAAAACTGTTTTTT
NA | TRBJ1-2 | TRBV19 | TRBD1 | CASSIGQGASGYTF | TGTGCCAGTAGTATAGGACAGGGGGCAAGTGGCTACACCTTC
NA | TRBJ2-2 | TRBV29-1 | TRBD2 | CSVASGGVTGELFF | TGCAGCGTTGCTAGCGGGGGGGTAACCGGGGAGCTGTTTTTT
NA | TRBJ1-1 | TRBV4-3 | NA | CASSQDPTGTWRTEAFF | TGCGCCAGCAGCCAAGACCCGACCGGGACATGGCGGACTGAAGCTTTCTTT
NA | TRBJ1-6 | TRBV30 | TRBD1 | CAWSLPLDRAGNSPLHF | TGTGCCTGGAGTCTCCCCCTGGACAGGGCCGGGAATTCACCCCTCCACTTT
NA | TRBJ2-1 | TRBV11-2 | NA | CASSQETVSSYNEQFF | TGTGCCAGCAGCCAAGAGACAGTTAGCTCCTACAATGAGCAGTTCTTC
NA | TRBJ1-1 | TRBV7-3 | NA | CASSLGGITEAFF | TGTGCCAGCAGCTTAGGGGGGATCACTGAAGCTTTCTTT
NA | TRBJ2-1 | TRBV28 | NA | CASSLPRKGPLSNEQFF | TGTGCCAGCAGTTTACCTAGGAAGGGGCCCCTCTCCAATGAGCAGTTCTTC
NA | TRBJ1-2 | TRBV7-9 | NA | CASSLEGANYGYTF | TGTGCCAGCAGCTTAGAGGGGGCTAACTATGGCTACACCTTC
NA | TRBJ1-1 | TRBV4-3 | NA | CASSQDRVMNTEAFF | TGCGCCAGCAGCCAAGACCGGGTGATGAACACTGAAGCTTTCTTT
NA | TRBJ1-1 | TRBV11-3 | TRBD1 | CASALTGTANTEAFF | TGTGCCAGCGCCTTAACCGGGACAGCGAACACTGAAGCTTTCTTT
NA | TRBJ1-2 | TRBV4-3 | TRBD1 | CASSQEGGFGYTF | TGCGCCAGCAGCCAAGAAGGGGGCTTTGGCTACACCTTC
NA | TRBJ1-5 | TRBV18 | TRBD1 | CASSEGAGGNQPQHF | TGTGCCAGCTCGGAGGGGGCCGGCGGCAATCAGCCCCAGCATTTT
NA | TRBJ2-1 | TRBV7-9 | TRBD1 | CASSYPGQGYNEQFF | TGTGCCAGCAGCTACCCGGGACAGGGGTACAATGAGCAGTTCTTC
NA | TRBJ1-2 | TRBV27 | NA | CASSLRKQDYVGGYTF | TGTGCCAGCAGTTTACGGAAACAGGATTACGTTGGTGGCTACACCTTC
NA | TRBJ1-1 | TRBV6-5 | NA | CASSYEGTGRQEAFF | TGTGCCAGCAGTTACGAGGGGACTGGGAGACAAGAAGCTTTCTTT
NA | TRBJ1-2 | TRBV4-1 | TRBD1 | CASSRGQGVYGYTF | TGCGCCAGCAGCCGCGGACAGGGAGTCTATGGCTACACCTTC
few | TRBJ1-4 | TRBV30 | NA | CAWGQRYNEKLFF | TGTGCCTGGGGACAGAGGTACAATGAAAAACTGTTTTTT
NA | TRBJ2-1 | TRBV10-2 | TRBD2 | CASSESGGLAGYNEQFF | TGCGCCAGCAGTGAGTCGGGGGGGCTAGCGGGCTACAATGAGCAGTTCTTC
once | TRBJ2-1 | TRBV6-2/TRBV6-3 | NA | CASSYPRSGYEQFF | TGTGCCAGCAGTTACCCTAGGTCCGGCTATGAGCAGTTCTTC
NA | TRBJ1-2 | TRBV9 | TRBD1 | CASSAHEGTGYGYTF | TGTGCCAGCAGCGCCCACGAGGGGACAGGCTATGGCTACACCTTC
NA | TRBJ1-2 | TRBV19 | TRBD1 | CASSRQGNYGYTF | TGTGCCAGTAGTAGACAGGGGAACTATGGCTACACCTTC
NA | TRBJ2-2 | TRBV29-1 | TRBD2 | CSVEAGGRTGELFF | TGCAGCGTTGAGGCGGGAGGGCGGACCGGGGAGCTGTTTTTT
NA | TRBJ1-1 | TRBV23-1 | NA | CASSPNGRNTEAFF | TGCGCCAGCAGTCCCAACGGGAGGAACACTGAAGCTTTCTTT
NA | TRBJ2-5 | TRBV7-6 | NA | CASSILVEETQYF | TGTGCCAGCAGCATATTAGTAGAGGAGACCCAGTACTTC
NA | TRBJ1-2 | TRBV7-2 | TRBD1 | CASSPGGRGYTF | TGTGCCAGCAGCCCAGGGGGACGTGGCTACACCTTC
once | TRBJ1-3 | TRBV4-1 | TRBD1 | CASSRPGQAFSASGNTIYF | TGCGCCAGCAGCCGACCGGGACAGGCTTTTTCCGCCTCTGGAAACACCATATATTTT
NA | TRBJ2-7 | TRBV28 | TRBD2 | CASSTTGLSPYEQYF | TGTGCCAGCAGTACGACGGGACTATCTCCCTACGAGCAGTACTTC
few | TRBJ1-2 | TRBV19 | NA | CASSIFGRYYGYTF | TGTGCCAGTAGTATCTTTGGCAGATACTATGGCTACACCTTC
NA | TRBJ2-1 | TRBV7-3 | NA | CASSLSNLAADEQFF | TGTGCCAGCAGCTTAAGCAACTTGGCGGCGGATGAGCAGTTCTTC
NA | TRBJ1-6 | TRBV18 | NA | CASSPDSHYNSPLHF | TGTGCCAGCTCACCGGACAGCCACTATAATTCACCCCTCCACTTT
few | TRBJ2-7 | TRBV6-5 | NA | CASSPGDTFYEQYF | TGTGCCAGCAGTCCCGGGGACACCTTTTACGAGCAGTACTTC
NA | TRBJ1-1 | TRBV5-4 | NA | CASSFTVHTEAFF | TGTGCCAGCAGCTTCACAGTTCACACTGAAGCTTTCTTT
NA | TRBJ2-7 | TRBV7-9 | NA | CASSFRVTATYEQYF | TGTGCCAGCAGCTTCCGGGTGACAGCCACTTACGAGCAGTACTTC
few | TRBJ2-2 | TRBV28 | TRBD2 | CASSSSPRLAYTGELFF | TGTGCCAGCAGCTCCTCTCCCCGACTAGCGTACACCGGGGAGCTGTTTTTT
NA | TRBJ1-4 | TRBV11-1 | NA | CASSPGALNEKLFF | TGTGCCAGCAGCCCTGGGGCGTTGAATGAAAAACTGTTTTTT
once | TRBJ1-2 | TRBV3-1/TRBV3-2 | NA | CASSQEGRGYGYTF | TGTGCCAGCAGCCAAGAGGGCAGGGGCTATGGCTACACCTTC
NA | TRBJ1-6 | TRBV19 | NA | CASSPQQGNSPLHF | TGTGCCAGTAGTCCTCAGCAGGGGAATTCACCCCTCCACTTT
NA | TRBJ1-3 | TRBV11-3 | NA | CASSYETAIGNTIYF | TGTGCCAGCAGCTACGAAACAGCAATTGGAAACACCATATATTTT
NA | TRBJ2-5 | TRBV12-5 | NA | CASGVGGGETQYF | TGTGCTAGTGGCGTAGGGGGAGGGGAGACCCAGTACTTC
NA | TRBJ2-6 | TRBV6-5 | NA | CASSYSGVGANVLTF | TGTGCCAGCAGTTACTCAGGGGTTGGGGCCAACGTCCTGACTTTC
NA | TRBJ1-4 | TRBV7-2 | NA | CASSQRRQPNEKLFF | TGTGCCAGCAGCCAGAGGAGGCAGCCTAATGAAAAACTGTTTTTT
NA | TRBJ2-7 | TRBV19 | TRBD2 | CASSIAPAGTYEQYF | TGTGCCAGTAGTATAGCCCCAGCGGGAACCTACGAGCAGTACTTC
NA | TRBJ1-2 | TRBV7-9 | TRBD1 | CASSLLQGGSNYGYTF | TGTGCCAGCAGCTTATTACAGGGGGGGTCTAACTATGGCTACACCTTC
NA | TRBJ2-1 | TRBV30 | TRBD2 | CAWSEPGLAVDEQFF | TGTGCCTGGAGTGAGCCGGGACTAGCGGTCGATGAGCAGTTCTTC
NA | TRBJ1-5 | TRBV6-2/TRBV6-3 | NA | CASSYLGGQPQHF | TGTGCCAGCAGTTACCTGGGAGGGCAGCCCCAGCATTTT
once | TRBJ1-6 | TRBV11-3 | NA | CASSLDQYNSPLHF | TGTGCCAGCAGCTTAGATCAATATAATTCACCCCTCCACTTT
NA | TRBJ1-5 | TRBV4-3 | NA | CASSLTGSNQPQHF | TGCGCCAGCAGCCTAACAGGTAGTAATCAGCCCCAGCATTTT
NA | TRBJ2-1 | TRBV11-3 | NA | CATRAGSNEQFF | TGTGCCACTCGAGCAGGGTCCAATGAGCAGTTCTTC
few | TRBJ2-7 | TRBV7-8 | NA | CASSLANWLDDEQYF | TGTGCCAGCAGCTTAGCCAACTGGCTAGACGACGAGCAGTACTTC